The 27 T cell receptor beta chains in this list originate from one sample, sequenced in a study of identical twins. A single record per CDR3 protein comes from TCRdb applying MiXCR to the 5' RACE reads. Among 700,000 to 950,000 distinct CDR3 sequences, 9% to 15% were seen once, and the ten largest hold around 1.5%. This same sample was also taken into another study, of yellow fever vaccine responses in identical twins.

Sequencing was done on a sample of PBMCs. The receptor source for this set is a woman younger than 35 in good health.

This clonotype was seen only a few times. The chain employs TRBV20-1 and TRBJ2-1; the D gene is possibly TRBD1 (6 bases). Per germline, CDR1 DFQATT and CDR2 SNEGSKA (reference sequence). Trimming removed 5 bases from V and 3 bases from J, with 14 bases in between. The CDR3 runs 14 residues. The CDR3 sequence is CSAENRAVYNEQFF. CDR3 DNA sequence: TGCAGTGCTGAAAACAGGGCAGTCTACAATGAGCAGTTCTTC.

This clonotype appeared a few times. The CDR3 coding sequence is TGCAGTGCTAGATCATACAGGGAAGAGACCCAGTACTTC. Protein product: CSARSYREETQYF. The V and J genes are TRBV20-1 and TRBJ2-5; possibly TRBD1 for D (6 bases). Germline V CDR1 and CDR2: DFQATT, SNEGSKA (reference sequence). CDR3 length: 13 residues. Trimming pared 2 bases from V and 3 bases from J, leaving 10 bases between.

The chain couples TRBV6-5 to TRBJ2-3, with 8 bases that match TRBD1. The junction had 4 bases not matched to a gene; V was cut back by 2 bases and J by 0 bases. Germline CDR1 and CDR2: MNHEY and SVGAGI. CDR3 length: 16 residues. For the CDR3, the DNA is TGTGCCAGCAGTTACCCAGACAGGGGAAGCACAGATACGCAGTATTTT. It codes for CASSYPDRGSTDTQYF.

For the CDR3, the DNA is TGTGCCAGCAGCCCCCAGGGTGAAGGAGAGACCCAGTACTTC. Translated: CASSPQGEGETQYF. The chain couples TRBV7-9 to TRBJ2-5, with D perhaps matching TRBD1 (5 bases). V lost 5 bases and J lost 4, with 14 bases in between. Germline values: CDR1 SEHNR, CDR2 FQNEAQ (reference sequence). CDR3 length: 14 residues.

This clonotype has just a few counts. V is TRBV7-9 and J is TRBJ1-1; no firm D call. Between the trimmed V and J ends, which lost 1 base and 1 base, there was a span of 10 bases. There are 15 residues in the CDR3. In germline, CDR1 is SEHNR, CDR2 FQNEAQ (reference sequence). In DNA form, the CDR3 reads TGTGCCAGCAGCTTAGTTCTCCCGGCGAACACTGAAGCTTTCTTT. Translation: CASSLVLPANTEAFF.

At least ten counts were recorded for this clonotype. In nucleotides, the CDR3 is TGTGCCACCAGCAATCCCGGCGGAGGGGTTAACGAGCAGTACTTC. As protein: CATSNPGGGVNEQYF. V is TRBV24-1 and J is TRBJ2-7, with D tentatively TRBD2 (6 bases). V was pared by 7 bases and J by 5 bases, with 20 bases between. Per germline, CDR1 KGHDR and CDR2 SFDVKD. This CDR3 has 15 residues.

The V call is TRBV7-2, the J call TRBJ2-7; D unresolved. Deletions cut 6 bases from V and 0 bases from J, with 6 bases between. This CDR3 spans 12 amino acids. CDR1 and CDR2 (germline): SGHTA, FQGNSA. CDR3 sequence: CASSPISYEQYF. In DNA form, the CDR3 reads TGTGCCAGCAGTCCCATCTCCTACGAGCAGTACTTC.

This clonotype turned up a few times. The genes are TRBV27 and TRBJ2-3; 12 positions match TRBD2. The CDR3 extends over 16 amino acids. CDR1 MNHEY and CDR2 SMNVEV come from the germline V gene (reference sequence). V was clipped by 5 bases and J by 2 bases; unmatched bases: 5. The CDR3 nucleotides are TGTGCCAGCAGTACTAGCGGGAGGATCCTCACAGATACGCAGTATTTT. Residues: CASSTSGRILTDTQYF.

The chain combines TRBV7-9 with TRBJ2-7, with a tentative D call TRBD2 (5 bases). Germline V gene lookup returns CDR1 SEHNR and CDR2 FQNEAQ (reference sequence). This CDR3 is 17 amino acids long. Trimming cost V 5 bases and J 0 bases, with 20 bases left between them. The CDR3: CASSQTAAGIFSYEQYV. The CDR3 nucleotides are TGTGCCAGCAGCCAAACGGCGGCCGGGATATTCTCCTACGAGCAGTACGTC.

This clonotype was seen more than once but under ten times. The V call is TRBV6-1, the J call TRBJ1-2, with TRBD1 identical over 11 bases. The germline V gene encodes CDR1 MNHNS and CDR2 SASEGT. The junction had 11 bases not matched to a gene; V was cut back by 4 bases and J by 7 bases. The CDR3 contains 16 residues. Written as DNA, the CDR3 is TGTGCCAGCAGTGCCTCCTCAAGGGGACAGGGGGGTGGCTACACCTTC. Protein sequence: CASSASSRGQGGGYTF.

This clonotype was seen a few times. The chain uses TRBV6-1 and TRBJ2-7; 8 bases match TRBD1. The germline CDR1 and CDR2 sequences are MNHNS and SASEGT. The CDR3 totals 14 residues. V shed 1 base, J shed 5 bases, and the junction held 4 bases outside the gene matches. CDR3 protein: CASSEGYRGDEQYV. The CDR3 coding sequence is TGTGCCAGCAGTGAAGGTTACAGGGGGGACGAGCAGTACGTC.

This clonotype appeared many times. The rearrangement joins TRBV5-1 to TRBJ2-2; possible D gene TRBD1, 6 bases. The V end was cut by 4 bases, the J end by 3 bases, with 13 bases between. The CDR3 loop spans 15 amino acids. The V gene's germline CDR1 is SGHRS and CDR2 YFSETQ. The CDR3 loop reads CASSPWSGDTGELFF. In DNA, the CDR3 is TGCGCCAGCAGCCCCTGGTCAGGGGACACCGGGGAGCTGTTTTTT.

The chain recombines TRBV6-5 with TRBJ2-1, with TRBD2 matching 14 bases. The trim removed 2 bases at V and 10 bases at J, leaving 7 bases unmatched. Germline loops: CDR1 MNHEY, CDR2 SVGAGI. The CDR3 is 16 residues long. In DNA form, the CDR3 reads TGTGCCAGCAGTTACATGGGACTAGCGGGAGTCGGGGAGCAGTTCTTC. It is translated as CASSYMGLAGVGEQFF.

This clonotype showed up just a few times. The chain couples TRBV7-8 to TRBJ1-1; D is possibly TRBD1 (6 bases). CDR1 and CDR2 (germline): SGHVS, FQNEAQ. V was pared by 5 bases and J by 4 bases, with 20 bases between. This CDR3 has 16 amino acids. The CDR3 nucleotides read TGTGCCAGCAGCCGTACCCAACAGGGTATAGGCACTGAAGCTTTCTTT. This gives the protein CASSRTQQGIGTEAFF.

Turning to this clonotype: One junction end does not reproduce the germline sequence, and a read error may be involved. The chain links TRBV12-3 or TRBV12-4 to TRBJ1-5; TRBD1 matches at 7 bases. This CDR3 region has 15 residues. The CDR3 loop reads CTSSRRTGKNQPQHF. The CDR3 DNA reads as TGTACCAGCAGTAGAAGGACAGGCAAAAATCAGCCCCAGCATTTT.

This clonotype was observed a handful of times. The chain combines TRBV6-2 or TRBV6-3 with TRBJ2-7; D ambiguous. The germline V gene encodes CDR1 MNHEY and CDR2 SVGEGT. This CDR3 has 11 amino acids. V was trimmed by 3 bases and J by 3 bases, leaving 3 bases between them. The CDR3 loop is CASSYIYEQYF. DNA of the CDR3: TGTGCCAGCAGTTATATCTACGAGCAGTACTTC.

In this sample, this clonotype turned up a few times. The chain combines TRBV7-9 with TRBJ2-2, with TRBD2 matching 10 bases. Germline V lookup: CDR1 SEHNR, CDR2 FQNEAQ (reference sequence). With V trimmed by 3 bases and J by 6 bases, 4 bases remained unmatched. This CDR3 comprises 15 residues. The CDR3 here is CASSLPSGSSGELFF. As DNA, the CDR3 is TGTGCCAGCAGCTTGCCTAGCGGGAGTTCCGGGGAGCTGTTTTTT.

The sample holds a few counts of this clonotype. The chain links TRBV10-3 to TRBJ2-7, with unresolved D. This CDR3 is built from 14 residues. The germline CDR1 and CDR2 sequences are ENHRY and SYGVKD. Trimming cost V 2 bases and J 1 base, with 9 bases left between them. As DNA, the CDR3 is TGTGCCATCAGTGAGACTCCCTCGTCCTACGAGCAGTACGTC. Translated, it gives CAISETPSSYEQYV.

This clonotype has only a few counts. The rearrangement links TRBV5-6 to TRBJ2-7, with TRBD2 identical over 8 bases. The CDR3 totals 14 residues. Germline CDR1 reads SGHDT; CDR2 reads YYEEEE. V was clipped by 2 bases and J by 5 bases; unmatched bases: 6. The CDR3 loop reads CASSLREGRNEQYF. Here the CDR3 DNA reads TGTGCCAGCAGCTTACGGGAGGGCCGTAACGAGCAGTACTTC.

This clonotype occurred a few times. The chain uses TRBV19 and TRBJ2-1; 7 bases align to TRBD1. CDR1 LNHDA and CDR2 SQIVND come from the germline V gene (reference sequence). The J segment lost 4 bases and the V segment lost 6 bases, leaving 18 bases of the junction unmatched. The CDR3 spans 18 residues. CDR3 residues: CASRRSFLRDSLYNEQFF. CDR3 nucleotide sequence: TGTGCCAGTAGAAGGTCCTTCCTCCGGGACAGTCTTTACAATGAGCAGTTCTTC.

Only a few counts were recorded for this clonotype. The chain couples TRBV5-5 to TRBJ2-6, with a possible D match to TRBD2 (5 bases). Trimming pared 4 bases from V and 2 bases from J, leaving 10 bases between. Looked up from germline, CDR1 is SGHKS and CDR2 is YYEKEE (reference sequence). CDR3 length: 15 amino acids. CDR3 sequence reads: CASSPNGAGANVLTF. In DNA, the CDR3 is TGTGCCAGCAGCCCGAACGGGGCTGGGGCCAACGTCCTGACTTTC.

The chain is built from TRBV3-1 and TRBJ2-1; 8 bases fit TRBD1. Per the germline V gene, CDR1 is LGHDT and CDR2 is YNNKEL (reference sequence). Germline trimming cut 4 bases from V and 10 bases from J; bases unmatched to any gene: 12. This CDR3 is 15 amino acids long. The CDR3 DNA reads as TGTGCCAGCAGCCGCGGACAGGGTGTGTTAGGGGAGCAGTTCTTC. This sequence encodes CASSRGQGVLGEQFF.

This clonotype came up many times. This sequence joins TRBV6-1 and TRBJ2-2; D may be TRBD1 (5 bases). Trimming removed 6 bases from V and 3 bases from J, with 14 bases in between. Germline V gene sequence: CDR1 MNHNS, CDR2 SASEGT. This CDR3 comprises 15 residues. CDR3 region: CASSLEGAYTGELFF. The CDR3 DNA reads as TGTGCCAGCAGCTTGGAAGGGGCCTACACCGGGGAGCTGTTTTTT.

The V call is TRBV27, the J call TRBJ1-6; no definite D call. The CDR3 runs to 14 residues. Germline lookup yields CDR1 MNHEY and CDR2 SMNVEV (reference sequence). Trimming shortened V by 2 bases and J by 1 base, and 3 bases separated the two germline ends. CDR3 coding DNA: TGTGCCAGCAGTTTACGGTCCTATAATTCACCCCTCCACTTT. Translation gives CASSLRSYNSPLHF.

The chain joins TRBV3-1 to TRBJ2-5; no clear D. Germline V gene sequence: CDR1 LGHDT, CDR2 YNNKEL (reference sequence). This CDR3 is 16 amino acids long. Deletions cut 0 bases from V and 5 bases from J, with 16 bases between. The CDR3 coding sequence is TGTGCCAGCAGCCAAGAGTCTTTAGGGTTCCGGGAGACCCAGTACTTC. Translating gives CASSQESLGFRETQYF.

In DNA form, the CDR3 reads TGTGCCAGCAGCGGAGCGGACAGGGAAGTTGACGATGAGCAGTTCTTC. The encoded protein is CASSGADREVDDEQFF. The gene calls are TRBV5-6 and TRBJ2-1, with 8 bases identical to TRBD1. In germline, CDR1 is SGHDT, CDR2 YYEEEE. After removal of 4 bases from V and 8 bases from J, the junction contained 14 bases not matched to a gene. This CDR3 is built from 16 residues.

This clonotype was detected a few times. The rearrangement links TRBV7-2 to TRBJ2-5, with a weak D call TRBD1 (5 bases). CDR1 is SGHTA, CDR2 FQGNSA, per germline. Trimming removed 4 bases at V and 3 bases at J, with 12 bases between. The CDR3 totals 14 residues. The CDR3 sequence is CASSSRVGEETQYF. CDR3 bases: TGTGCCAGCAGCTCCCGAGTAGGGGAAGAGACCCAGTACTTC.